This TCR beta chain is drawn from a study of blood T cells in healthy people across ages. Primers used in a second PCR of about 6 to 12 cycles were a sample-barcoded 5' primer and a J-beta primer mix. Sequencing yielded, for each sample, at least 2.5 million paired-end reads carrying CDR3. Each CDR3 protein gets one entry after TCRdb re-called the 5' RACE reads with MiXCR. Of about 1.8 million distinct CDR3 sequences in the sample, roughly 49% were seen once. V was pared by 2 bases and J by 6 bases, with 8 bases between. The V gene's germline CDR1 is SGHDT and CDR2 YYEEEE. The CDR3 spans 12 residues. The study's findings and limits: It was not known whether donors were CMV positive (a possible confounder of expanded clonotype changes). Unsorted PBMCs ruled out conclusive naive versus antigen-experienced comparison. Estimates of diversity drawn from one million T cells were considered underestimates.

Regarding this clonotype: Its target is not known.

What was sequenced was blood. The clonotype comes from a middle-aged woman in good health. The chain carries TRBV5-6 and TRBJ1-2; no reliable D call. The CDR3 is CASSFWSDGYTF. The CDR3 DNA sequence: TGTGCCAGCAGCTTCTGGTCAGATGGCTACACCTTC.